These T cell receptor beta chains were read from a single sample in a study of regulatory T cells in long-lasting Graves disease. MiXCR was run by TCRdb on the multiplex PCR reads, yielding one entry per CDR3 protein. The table lists some 320,000 distinct CDR3 sequences, 18% of them singletons. Sequenced material: peripheral blood mononuclear cells (PBMCs), taken at new diagnosis, from a patient treated with antithyroid drugs. These receptors were collected from a female donor with Graves disease. Each CDR3 is given with its conserved first and last residue. A D gene is named only where the DNA matches it firmly. Not every row has a clone size; where given, it reads once, few, many or a size class.

j_call v_call clone_size d_call cdr3_aa cdr3_nt
TRBJ2-1 TRBV20-1 many . CSARDASWSLGPNEQFF TGCAGTGCTAGAGATGCGTCCTGGTCCCTGGGGCCCAATGAGCAGTTCTTC
TRBJ2-1 TRBV12-3/TRBV12-4 many . CASSPIGREQFF TGTGCCAGCAGTCCCATAGGTCGGGAGCAGTTCTTC
TRBJ2-7 TRBV28 many . CASSFQGRDEQYF TGTGCCAGCAGTTTTCAGGGCCGAGACGAGCAGTACTTC
TRBJ2-5 TRBV11-2 many TRBD2 CASSTGPGLAGRETQYF TGTGCCAGCAGCACAGGACCGGGACTAGCGGGTCGGGAGACCCAGTACTTC
TRBJ2-2 TRBV5-5 . . CASSGGLTGELFF TGTGCCAGCAGCGGGGGGCTTACCGGGGAGCTGTTTTTT
TRBJ2-7 TRBV19 few TRBD2 CASTASGSSYEQYF TGTGCCAGTACAGCTAGCGGGAGCTCCTACGAGCAGTACTTC
TRBJ2-1 TRBV9 few . CASSVFPYNEQFF TGTGCCAGCAGCGTATTCCCTTACAATGAGCAGTTCTTC
TRBJ2-5 TRBV5-5 . TRBD1 CASSSWDSQETQYF TGTGCCAGCAGCTCCTGGGACAGTCAAGAGACCCAGTACTTC
TRBJ1-6 TRBV6-1 few . CASRGDTNNSPLHF TGTGCCAGCAGGGGGGACACTAATAATTCACCCCTCCACTTT
TRBJ1-3 TRBV2 many . CASSGRGNGNTIYF TGTGCCAGCAGCGGGAGGGGAAATGGAAACACCATATATTTT
TRBJ2-3 TRBV18 . . CACSPGPDTQYF TGTGCCTGCTCACCAGGGCCAGATACGCAGTATTTT
TRBJ1-6 TRBV20-1 . TRBD1 CSARPRGQGTYNSPLHF TGCAGTGCCCGCCCCAGAGGACAGGGAACCTATAATTCACCCCTCCACTTT
TRBJ1-2 TRBV19 many TRBD1 CASSITGAGRGYTF TGTGCCAGTAGTATAACAGGGGCTGGACGTGGCTACACCTTC
TRBJ2-3 TRBV4-1 few TRBD1 CASSQEGDRPTDTQYF TGCGCCAGCAGCCAAGAGGGGGACAGACCCACAGATACGCAGTATTTT
TRBJ2-1 TRBV12-3/TRBV12-4 many TRBD1 CASSLAGTGSNEQFF TGTGCCAGCAGTTTAGCCGGGACAGGGTCCAATGAGCAGTTCTTC
TRBJ2-2 TRBV5-1 many . CASSFPGEGPNTGELFF TGCGCCAGCAGCTTTCCAGGGGAGGGTCCGAACACCGGGGAGCTGTTTTTT
TRBJ2-3 TRBV18 many . CASSPSSTDTQYF TGTGCCAGCTCACCTTCTAGCACAGATACGCAGTATTTT
TRBJ2-2 TRBV3-1 . TRBD2 CASSPGTSGTGELFF TGTGCCAGCAGCCCTGGGACTAGCGGCACCGGGGAGCTGTTTTTT
TRBJ2-3 TRBV19 many . CASSIEGVGTDTQYF TGTGCCAGTAGTATAGAGGGGGTTGGCACAGATACGCAGTATTTT
TRBJ1-6 TRBV19 many . CASRKLGDGYNSPLHF TGTGCCAGTCGAAAACTAGGGGACGGTTATAATTCACCCCTCCACTTT
TRBJ2-5 TRBV7-2 . TRBD2 CASSFRASGGGETQYF TGTGCCAGCAGCTTCAGGGCTAGCGGGGGGGGAGAGACCCAGTACTTC
TRBJ1-1 TRBV11-3 . . CASSLDGSRRQMNTEAFF TGTGCCAGCAGCTTAGATGGGTCACGTCGACAGATGAACACTGAAGCTTTCTTT
TRBJ1-2 TRBV3-1 . TRBD1 CASSQEPRQGWYYGYTF TGTGCCAGCAGCCAAGAACCTCGACAGGGGTGGTACTATGGCTACACCTTC
TRBJ1-2 TRBV2 . . CASSDGVPDGYTF TGTGCCAGCAGTGATGGTGTCCCCGATGGCTACACCTTC
TRBJ1-4 TRBV2 . TRBD1 CASSDPGQGNEKLFF TGTGCCAGCAGCGATCCGGGACAGGGTAATGAAAAACTGTTTTTT
TRBJ1-2 TRBV19 many . CASSQGLGYTF TGTGCCAGTAGCCAGGGTCTCGGCTACACCTTC
TRBJ2-5 TRBV13 . . CASSLGEPAQETQYF TGTGCCAGCAGCTTAGGGGAGCCAGCCCAAGAGACCCAGTACTTC
TRBJ2-3 TRBV15 . TRBD2 CATSLGLAGGPTDTQYF TGTGCCACCAGCTTGGGACTAGCGGGAGGGCCCACAGATACGCAGTATTTT
TRBJ2-1 TRBV2 many TRBD2 CASSSPTSGSYNEQFF TGTGCCAGCAGTTCCCCTACTAGCGGCTCCTACAATGAGCAGTTCTTC
TRBJ2-1 TRBV10-2 many TRBD2 CASSGPGLASEQFF TGCGCCAGCAGTGGCCCGGGACTAGCTTCCGAACAGTTCTTC
TRBJ2-3 TRBV6-1 many . CASRPLASDTDTQYF TGTGCCAGCAGGCCTCTAGCGAGTGACACAGATACGCAGTATTTT
TRBJ2-3 TRBV5-1 many . CASSLGLTGDTQYF TGCGCCAGCAGCTTGGGCCTCACGGGAGATACGCAGTATTTT
TRBJ2-3 TRBV20-1 many TRBD2 CSAGSGRALDTQYF TGCAGTGCTGGTAGCGGGAGGGCCTTAGATACGCAGTATTTT
TRBJ1-1 TRBV9 many . CASSVGRMNTEAFF TGTGCCAGCAGTGTTGGGAGAATGAACACTGAAGCTTTCTTT
TRBJ1-1 TRBV30 . . CVWTLYSGTEAFF TGTGTCTGGACCTTGTACTCTGGCACTGAAGCTTTCTTT
TRBJ2-1 TRBV9 many TRBD2 CASSVQLAGGHNEQFF TGTGCCAGCAGCGTTCAACTAGCGGGAGGACACAATGAGCAGTTCTTC
TRBJ2-3 TRBV6-1 many . CASSETYTDTQYF TGTGCCAGCAGTGAAACCTACACAGATACGCAGTATTTT
TRBJ1-1 TRBV29-1 many . CSVKGRMNTEAFF TGCAGCGTTAAGGGTAGGATGAACACTGAAGCTTTCTTT
TRBJ2-1 TRBV2 many . CASWPGDFYNEQFF TGTGCCAGCTGGCCAGGGGACTTCTACAATGAGCAGTTCTTC
TRBJ2-5 TRBV20-1 . . CSAPGKKTRYF TGCAGTGCTCCGGGGAAGAAGACCCGGTACTTC
TRBJ2-1 TRBV7-9 . TRBD2 CASSLRLAGVSGEQFF TGTGCCAGCAGCTTACGACTAGCGGGAGTATCGGGTGAGCAGTTCTTC